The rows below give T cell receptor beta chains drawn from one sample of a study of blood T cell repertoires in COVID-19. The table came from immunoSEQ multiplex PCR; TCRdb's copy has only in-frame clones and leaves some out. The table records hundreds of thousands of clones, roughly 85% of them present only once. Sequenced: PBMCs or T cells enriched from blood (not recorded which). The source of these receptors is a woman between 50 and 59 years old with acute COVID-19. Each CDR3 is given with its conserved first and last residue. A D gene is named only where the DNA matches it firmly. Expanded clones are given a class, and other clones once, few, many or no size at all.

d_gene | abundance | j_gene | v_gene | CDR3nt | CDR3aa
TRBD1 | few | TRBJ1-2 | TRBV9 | TGTGCCAGCAGCATTACAGGGGGGGCCGGTGGCTACACCTTC | CASSITGGAGGYTF
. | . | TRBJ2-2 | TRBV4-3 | TGCGCCAGCAGCCAAGAGGGGGGGCGAGTCGGGGAGCTGTTTTTT | CASSQEGGRVGELFF
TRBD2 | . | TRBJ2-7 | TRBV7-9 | TGTGCCAGCAGCGGCCAAGCGGGGGGCACCTACGAGCAGTACTTC | CASSGQAGGTYEQYF
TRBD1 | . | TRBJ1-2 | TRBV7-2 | TGTGCCAGCAGCTTAGCCCGGGACAGGGTGGGCTACACCTTC | CASSLARDRVGYTF
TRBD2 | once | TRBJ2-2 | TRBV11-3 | TGTGCCAGCAGCTTAGATGGGCTAGCGGCGAACACCGGGGAGCTGTTTTTT | CASSLDGLAANTGELFF
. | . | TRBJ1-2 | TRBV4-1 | TGCGCCAGCAGCCAGGTTTCCGAGGCAAACCATGGCTACACCTTC | CASSQVSEANHGYTF
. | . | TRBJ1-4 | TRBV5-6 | TGTGCCAGCAGCCTACGACAGATATCTAATGAAAAACTGTTTTTT | CASSLRQISNEKLFF
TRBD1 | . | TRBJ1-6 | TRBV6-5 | TGTGCCAGCAGCTTACAGGGGGACAAATCACCCCTCCACTTT | CASSLQGDKSPLHF
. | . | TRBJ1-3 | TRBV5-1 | TGCGCCAGCCGAGCCTCTGGGGGACACTCTGGAAACACCATATATTTT | CASRASGGHSGNTIYF
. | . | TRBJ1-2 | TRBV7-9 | TGTGCCAGCAGCTTAGAAGGACTATATGGCTACACCTTC | CASSLEGLYGYTF
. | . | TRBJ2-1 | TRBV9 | TGTGCCAGCACCCTTTCGGGGAGCTCCTACAATGAGCAGTTCTTC | CASTLSGSSYNEQFF
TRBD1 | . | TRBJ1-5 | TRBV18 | TGTGCCAGCTCATCTACTGGGGACAGGGCTCAGCCCCAGCATTTT | CASSSTGDRAQPQHF
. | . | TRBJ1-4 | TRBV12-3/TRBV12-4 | TGTGCCAGCAGTTTGGGGGGGCGGGAAAAACTGTTTTTT | CASSLGGREKLFF
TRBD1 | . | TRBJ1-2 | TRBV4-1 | TGCGCCAGCAGCCAGGTTCCCGGGACAGGGGCCGCTAACTATGGCTACACCTTC | CASSQVPGTGAANYGYTF
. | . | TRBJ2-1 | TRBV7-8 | TGTGCCAGCACCCCCGCGGCCTCCTACAATGAGCAGTTCTTC | CASTPAASYNEQFF
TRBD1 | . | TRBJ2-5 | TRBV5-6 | TGTGCCAGCAGCTTGGGACAGGGGTACGAGACCCAGTACTTC | CASSLGQGYETQYF
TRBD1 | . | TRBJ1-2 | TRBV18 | TGTGCCAGCTCTCTACAATGGGACAGTTATGGCTACACCTTC | CASSLQWDSYGYTF
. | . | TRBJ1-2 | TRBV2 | TGTGCCAGCAGTGATGAGACAGACAACTATGGCTACACCTTC | CASSDETDNYGYTF
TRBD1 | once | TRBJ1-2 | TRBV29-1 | TGCAGCGTTGAGGCGATAGGGGGCGGATATGGCTACACCTTC | CSVEAIGGGYGYTF
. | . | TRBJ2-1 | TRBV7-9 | TGTGCCAGCCTCCGGGACTCAATAAACAATGAGCAGTTCTTC | CASLRDSINNEQFF
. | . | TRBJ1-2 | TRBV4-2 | TGTGCCAGCAGCCCTGGGGCCCAGGGGATATTGAGAAATGGCTACACCTTC | CASSPGAQGILRNGYTF
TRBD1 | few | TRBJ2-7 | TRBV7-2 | TGTGCCAGCAGCCCTCGACAGGGGAAATACGAGCAGTACTTC | CASSPRQGKYEQYF
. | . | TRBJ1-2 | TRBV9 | TGTGCCAGCAGTCGGGGAGGGAGCGCTAACTATGGCTACACCTTC | CASSRGGSANYGYTF
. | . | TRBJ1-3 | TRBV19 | TGTGCCAGTATTCAGGGAAGCTCTGGAAACACCATATATTTT | CASIQGSSGNTIYF
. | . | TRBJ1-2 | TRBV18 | TGTGCCAGCTCACCAAAATCGCTACAGGACCGCTACACCTTC | CASSPKSLQDRYTF
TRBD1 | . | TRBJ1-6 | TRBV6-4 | TGTGCCAGCAGTTCCGGGACAGGGGTTTATTCACCCCTCCACTTT | CASSSGTGVYSPLHF